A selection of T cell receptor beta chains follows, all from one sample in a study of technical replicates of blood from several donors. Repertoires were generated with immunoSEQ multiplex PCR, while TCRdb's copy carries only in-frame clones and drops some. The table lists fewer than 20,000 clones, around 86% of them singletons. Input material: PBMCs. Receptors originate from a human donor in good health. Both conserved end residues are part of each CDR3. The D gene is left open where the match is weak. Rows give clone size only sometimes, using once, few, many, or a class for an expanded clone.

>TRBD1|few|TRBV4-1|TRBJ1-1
TGCGCCAGCAGCGAAGGGACAGGTTTGAACACTGAAGCTTTCTTT
CASSEGTGLNTEAFF
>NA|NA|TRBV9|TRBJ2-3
TGTGCCAGCAGCGTAGTGACGGAGGCAGATACGCAGTATTTT
CASSVVTEADTQYF
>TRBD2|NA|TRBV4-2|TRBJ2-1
TGTGCCAGCAGCCCGAGGACTAGCGGGGATAATGAGCAGTTCTTC
CASSPRTSGDNEQFF
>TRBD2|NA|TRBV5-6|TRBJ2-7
TGTGCCAGCAGCCTGCGAGCGGGAGGCACCCTCTACGAGCAGTACTTC
CASSLRAGGTLYEQYF
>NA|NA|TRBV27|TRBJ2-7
TGTGCCAGCAGGGGTTCAACGGGGTACGAGCAGTGCTTC
CASRGSTGYEQCF
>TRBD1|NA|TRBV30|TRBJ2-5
TGTGCCTGGAGTGTAGGAACAGGGGGCCCAGAGACCCAGTACTTC
CAWSVGTGGPETQYF
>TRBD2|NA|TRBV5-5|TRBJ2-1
TGTGCCAGCAGCTTTCGGGGACTAGGGGAGTTCTTC
CASSFRGLGEFF
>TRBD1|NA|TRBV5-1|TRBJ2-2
TGCGCCAGCAGCTTAAGGACAGGGGGCGGCGGGGAGCTGTTTTTT
CASSLRTGGGGELFF
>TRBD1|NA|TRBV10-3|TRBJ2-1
TGTGCCATCAGTAGTCCGGGACAGGGTTTGAATGAGCAGTTCTTC
CAISSPGQGLNEQFF
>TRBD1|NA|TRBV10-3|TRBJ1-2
TGTGCCATCAGTGAGTCCGGGCAGGGGGCCTATGGCTACACCTTC
CAISESGQGAYGYTF
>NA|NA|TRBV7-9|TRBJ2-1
TGTGCCAGCAGCTTAGTGATGGTTTTACGGGGATACAATGAGCAGTTCTTC
CASSLVMVLRGYNEQFF
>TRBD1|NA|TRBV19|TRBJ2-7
TGTGCCAGTAGTCTCCGACAGGGTACTGCCTACGAGCAGTACTTC
CASSLRQGTAYEQYF
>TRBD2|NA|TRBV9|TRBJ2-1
TGTGCCAGCAGCGCCGGGACTAGGGAGGGAAATGAGCAGTTCTTC
CASSAGTREGNEQFF
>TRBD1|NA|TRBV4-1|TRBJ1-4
TGCACCAGCAGCCAACCGGGACAGTCTAATGAAAAACTGTTTTTT
CTSSQPGQSNEKLFF
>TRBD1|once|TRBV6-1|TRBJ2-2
TGTGCCAGCAGTGAAGCTGAGGGGTGGACAGGGGGCACCGGGGAGCTGTTTTTT
CASSEAEGWTGGTGELFF
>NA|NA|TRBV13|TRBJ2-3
TGTGCCAGCAGCTTCATGAGAGATACGCAGTATTTT
CASSFMRDTQYF
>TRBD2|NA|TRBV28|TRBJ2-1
TGTGCCAGCCTGAAACTAGCGGGGGGCAATGAGCAGTTCTTC
CASLKLAGGNEQFF
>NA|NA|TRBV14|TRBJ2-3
TGTGCCAGCAGCCAACACCCTCCGGGGAACGGGGATACGCAGTATTTT
CASSQHPPGNGDTQYF
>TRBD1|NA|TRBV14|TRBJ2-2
TGTGCCAGCAGCCCATTGAGGGACAGGGGCGCCGGGGAGCTGTTTTTT
CASSPLRDRGAGELFF
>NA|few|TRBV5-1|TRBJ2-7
TGCGCCAGCAGCTTGGGATCGGGTAAACAAACCTACGAGCAGTACTTC
CASSLGSGKQTYEQYF
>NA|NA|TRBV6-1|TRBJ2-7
TGTGCCAGCAGAGTGAGCCTAGCGCAAGACTACGAGCAGTACTTC
CASRVSLAQDYEQYF
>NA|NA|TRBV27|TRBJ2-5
TGTGCCAGCAGTAGTCAGGGGGGTGAGACCCAGTACTTC
CASSSQGGETQYF
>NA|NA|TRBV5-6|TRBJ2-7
TGTGCCAGCAGCTTTTCAGGGCGCGAGCAGTACTTC
CASSFSGREQYF
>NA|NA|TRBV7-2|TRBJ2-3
TGTGCCAGCGCCTACAGCACAGATACGCAGTATTTT
CASAYSTDTQYF
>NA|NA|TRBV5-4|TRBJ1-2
TGTGCCAGCAGCTTGGGGGGGCGCCCTGATGGCTACACCTTC
CASSLGGRPDGYTF
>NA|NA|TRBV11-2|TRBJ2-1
TGTGCCAGCGCGCAACTGACAGCAGGGAATGAGCAGTTCTTC
CASAQLTAGNEQFF
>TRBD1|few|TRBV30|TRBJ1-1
TGTGCCTGGTCGAGTCAGGGGGACACTGAAGCTTTCTTT
CAWSSQGDTEAFF
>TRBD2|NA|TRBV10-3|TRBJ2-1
TGTGCCATCAGTGAGTCGGCGGGAGCCCTTGGGGGGGAGCAGTTCTTC
CAISESAGALGGEQFF
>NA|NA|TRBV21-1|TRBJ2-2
TGTGCCAGCAGGCTAGCGGAGGACACCGGGGAGCTGTTTTTT
CASRLAEDTGELFF
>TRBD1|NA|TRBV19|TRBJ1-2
TGTGCCAGTAGTCCAGGGACAGGGGGAAACTATGGCTACACCTTC
CASSPGTGGNYGYTF
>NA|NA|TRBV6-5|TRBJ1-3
TGTGCCAGCAGTTACTCGTCAACTGGAAACACCATATATTTT
CASSYSSTGNTIYF
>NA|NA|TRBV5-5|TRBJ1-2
TGTGCCAGCAGCCCCGGTTGGAGGGGTAACTATGGCTACACCTTC
CASSPGWRGNYGYTF
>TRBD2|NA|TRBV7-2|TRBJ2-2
TGTGCCAGCAGCTTAGCCTCAGCGGGAGACACCGGGGAGCTGTTTTTT
CASSLASAGDTGELFF
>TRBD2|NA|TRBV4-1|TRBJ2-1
TGCGCCAGCAGCCAAGATAGGGCTAGCGGGAGGGGGAGTGACAATGAGCAGTTCTTC
CASSQDRASGRGSDNEQFF
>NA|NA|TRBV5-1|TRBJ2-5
TGCGCCAGCAGCTTGGTACAGGCACCGGGAGAGACCCAGTACTTC
CASSLVQAPGETQYF
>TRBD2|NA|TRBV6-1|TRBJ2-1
TGTGCCAGCAGTGAAGAGCGGGGGAAGCAGTTCTTC
CASSEERGKQFF
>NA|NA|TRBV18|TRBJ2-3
TGTGCCAGCTCACCACCGGGAGGGGGGACAGATACGCAGTATTTT
CASSPPGGGTDTQYF
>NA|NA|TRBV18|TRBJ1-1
TGTGCCAGCTCAGACAGGACAGAGATGAACACTGAAGCTTTCTTT
CASSDRTEMNTEAFF
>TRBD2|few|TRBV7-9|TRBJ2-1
TGTGCCAGCACCGAGAGTGGGCGGGGGTACAATGAGCAGTTCTTC
CASTESGRGYNEQFF
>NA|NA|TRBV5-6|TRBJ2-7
TGTGCCAGCAGCTTGGATGCGTATGAGCAGTACTTC
CASSLDAYEQYF
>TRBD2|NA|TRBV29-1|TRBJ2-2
TGCAGCGTTGCATTGGCGGGAGTGACCGGGGAGCTGTTTTTT
CSVALAGVTGELFF
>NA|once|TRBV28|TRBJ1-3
TGTGCCGCCTGGGGGGGACCCCTCTCTGGAAACACCATATATTTT
CAAWGGPLSGNTIYF
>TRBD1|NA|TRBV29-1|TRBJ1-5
TGCAGCGCGGGACAGGGAGTAGATCAGCCCCAGCATTTT
CSAGQGVDQPQHF
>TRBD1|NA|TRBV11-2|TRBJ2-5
TGTGCCAGCAGCTCCCCGAAGACAGGGGGAACGCAAGAGACCCAGTACTTC
CASSSPKTGGTQETQYF
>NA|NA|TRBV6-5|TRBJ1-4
TGTGCCAGCAGCGAGATTTCAACTAATGAAAAACTGTTTTTT
CASSEISTNEKLFF
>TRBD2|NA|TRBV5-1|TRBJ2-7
TGCGCCAGCAGCTTGGCGGGAGGTCCCTACGAGCAGTACTTC
CASSLAGGPYEQYF